Shown below are 24 T cell receptor beta chains from a single sample sequenced in a study of blood T cells in healthy people across ages. Then a second PCR, running about 6 to 12 cycles, was carried out with a sample-barcoded 5' primer and a J-beta primer mix. Via MiXCR, TCRdb re-called the 5' RACE reads, giving one row per CDR3 protein. The sample has more than 600,000 distinct CDR3 sequences, around 25% seen once. The sample also formed part of further work on T cells of mothers and their children.

The sample taken for sequencing was blood. The source is a boy younger than 18 in good health.

The CDR3 coding sequence is TGCGCCAGCAGCCAAGATGAGGGACCGGGACTAGTCTACAATGAGCAGTTCTTC. It codes for CASSQDEGPGLVYNEQFF. The J gene is TRBJ2-1, the V gene TRBV4-1; 8 bases are a match to TRBD2. CDR3 length: 18 residues. CDR1 and CDR2 (germline): MGHRA, YSYEKL. The V gene end was trimmed by 0 bases and the J gene end by 3 bases; junction bases not matched to a gene: 10.

This chain links TRBV4-2 with TRBJ2-1, with D perhaps TRBD1 (5 bases). The CDR3 contains 15 residues. From germline, CDR1 is LGHNA and CDR2 YNFKEQ. Trimming shortened V by 0 bases and J by 5 bases, and 11 bases separated the two germline ends. For the CDR3, the DNA is TGTGCCAGCAGCCAAGAGGGGCCCCCCCACAATGAGCAGTTCTTC. Its translation: CASSQEGPPHNEQFF.

This sequence joins TRBV7-9 and TRBJ2-5; 9 nucleotides line up with TRBD2. V trimming: 5 bases; J trimming: 5 bases; junction bases outside the gene matches: 12. CDR1 is SEHNR and CDR2 is FQNEAQ in the germline V gene (reference sequence). The CDR3 sequence is 16 residues long. Here the CDR3 DNA reads TGTGCCAGCAGCAACGTCGGACTAGCGCGGGGGGAGACCCAGTACTTC. It codes for CASSNVGLARGETQYF.

This clonotype was picked up a small number of times. The CDR3 nucleotides are TGTGCCAGCAGTCTTGGGCTGACAGGGTGGAGAAACGAAGCTTTCTTT. Amino acids: CASSLGLTGWRNEAFF. This chain connects TRBV2 to TRBJ1-1; 7 nucleotides agree with TRBD1. Germline V gene data show CDR1 as SNHLY and CDR2 as FYNNEI. The CDR3 consists of 16 residues. Trimming at V came to 5 bases and at J to 8 bases, leaving 17 bases not matched to a gene.

In this sample, this clonotype turned up a few times. This rearrangement joins TRBV4-3 to TRBJ2-2; D gene unclear. The V end was cut by 1 base, the J end by 11 bases, with 17 bases between. The CDR3 runs to 15 residues. Germline CDR1 reads LGHNA; CDR2 reads YSLEER. For the CDR3, the DNA is TGCGCCAGCAGCCAAGGGGTACTCTTTTCGAGCGAGCTGTTTTTT. Amino acid sequence: CASSQGVLFSSELFF.

This clonotype was picked up a small number of times. This sequence joins TRBV7-6 and TRBJ1-4; weak D call: TRBD1 (5 bases). The ends were cut back, 1 base at V and 7 bases at J, with 13 bases in the middle. The germline V gene has CDR1 SGHVS and CDR2 FNYEAQ. The CDR3 extends over 15 amino acids. The CDR3 here is CASSLDGGSGEKLFF. The CDR3 DNA reads as TGTGCCAGCAGCTTAGATGGGGGTTCGGGTGAAAAACTGTTTTTT.

V gene TRBV20-1 combines with J gene TRBJ2-7, with D unclear. The CDR3 has 13 amino acids. V lost 2 bases and J 4 bases, leaving 12 bases between the germline ends. Looked up from germline, CDR1 is DFQATT and CDR2 is SNEGSKA (reference sequence). The CDR3 loop is CSARSPDVYEQYF. The CDR3 nucleotides read TGCAGTGCTAGATCCCCGGACGTGTACGAGCAGTACTTC.

The chain couples TRBV11-3 to TRBJ2-4, with TRBD1 matching 12 bases. The V segment lost 5 bases and the J segment 14 bases; nucleotides outside the gene matches: 4. There are 12 residues in the CDR3. Germline CDR1 SGHNT, CDR2 YENEEA. Here the CDR3 reads CASSPGTGGEYF. DNA of the CDR3: TGTGCCAGCAGCCCCGGGACAGGGGGCGAGTACTTC. Drawing the rest from reference TRBV11-3 and TRBJ2-4, the complete variable domain is EAGVVQSPRYKIIEKKQPVAFWCNPISGHNTLYWYLQNLGQGPELLIRYENEEAVDDSQLPKDRFSAERLKGVDSTLKIQPAELGDSAVYLCASSPGTGGEYFGAGTRLSVL.

This clonotype was observed a few times. The chain has TRBV12-3 or TRBV12-4 and TRBJ2-2, with D possibly called TRBD1 or TRBD2 (6 bases each). V was cut by 6 bases and J by 3 bases, with 17 bases left in between. The CDR3 totals 16 residues. CDR3 residues: CASRGGSDSYTGELFF. CDR3 bases: TGTGCCAGCAGGGGGGGCTCGGACTCCTACACCGGGGAGCTGTTTTTT.

The chain couples TRBV5-6 to TRBJ2-3, with 7 bases fitting TRBD2. Germline loops: CDR1 SGHDT, CDR2 YYEEEE. This CDR3 region has 14 residues. V gave up 6 bases and J gave up 2 bases; unmatched junction bases: 6. CDR3 sequence reads: CASILRGDTDTQYF. CDR3 coding DNA: TGTGCCAGCATCCTCCGGGGGGACACAGATACGCAGTATTTT.

This chain uses TRBV6-1 with TRBJ2-4, with a tentative D call TRBD2 (6 bases). Per the germline V gene, CDR1 is MNHNS and CDR2 is SASEGT. V was shortened by 1 base and J by 1 base, with 8 bases between the two germline ends. CDR3 size: 15 residues. The CDR3 sequence is CASSEGRVAKNIQYF. The CDR3 bases are TGTGCCAGCAGTGAAGGGAGGGTGGCCAAAAACATTCAGTACTTC.

The rearrangement links TRBV19 to TRBJ1-1; TRBD1 matches at 7 bases. Per germline, CDR1 LNHDA and CDR2 SQIVND (reference sequence). The V gene end was trimmed by 4 bases and the J gene end by 4 bases; junction bases not matched to a gene: 12. The CDR3 has 16 residues. DNA of the CDR3: TGTGCCAGTAGTAGTCCGTCGTACAGGGGTGGCACTGAAGCTTTCTTT. Amino acid sequence: CASSSPSYRGGTEAFF.

The V gene is TRBV18, the J gene TRBJ2-5, with 8 bases matching TRBD1. CDR3 length equals 15 residues. Germline-derived CDR1 and CDR2 are KGHSH and LQKENI. Trimming cost V 2 bases and J 2 bases; bases outside gene matches: 4. The CDR3 DNA reads TGTGCCAGCTCACCAGTATGGACAGGGCAAGAGACCCAGTACTTC. Translation gives CASSPVWTGQETQYF.

The chain carries TRBV20-1 and TRBJ2-4; 8 bases match TRBD1. Unmatched junction bases numbered 8, after V lost 3 bases and J lost 1 base. From germline, CDR1 is DFQATT and CDR2 SNEGSKA (reference sequence). CDR3 length equals 16 residues. CDR3 nucleotides: TGCAGTGCTAGCTACAGGGGGACGAGGGCCAAAAACATTCAGTACTTC. As protein: CSASYRGTRAKNIQYF.

This clonotype was seen a few times. The V gene is TRBV19, the J gene TRBJ1-1, with D unresolved. CDR3 length equals 12 residues. V was trimmed by 0 bases and J by 10 bases, leaving 9 bases between them. The germline V gene has CDR1 LNHDA and CDR2 SQIVND (reference sequence). CDR3: CASSIDRLGAFF. CDR3 in DNA: TGTGCCAGTAGTATAGACAGGCTCGGAGCTTTCTTT.

The chain joins TRBV7-2 to TRBJ1-1; D not resolved. Germline assignment: CDR1 SGHTA and CDR2 FQGNSA. The CDR3 contains 17 residues. The V and J ends lost 0 bases and 0 bases respectively, with 14 bases between them. This chain's CDR3 is CASSLAGRVTMNTEAFF. CDR3 DNA: TGTGCCAGCAGCTTAGCGGGTAGGGTTACTATGAACACTGAAGCTTTCTTT.

This clonotype turned up a few times. This chain joins TRBV29-1 and TRBJ1-2; 7 nucleotides match TRBD1. The J segment lost 0 bases and the V segment lost 7 bases, leaving 8 bases of the junction unmatched. The CDR3 is 14 residues long. Germline CDR1 and CDR2: SQVTM and ANQGSEA. CDR3 DNA sequence: TGCAGCGCCTTCGGACAGGAAGCTAACTATGGCTACACCTTC. As protein: CSAFGQEANYGYTF.

The chain has TRBV28 and TRBJ2-1; TRBD2 agrees at 9 bases. CDR3 size: 16 residues. Germline CDR1 and CDR2: MDHEN and SYDVKM. The V segment lost 5 bases and the J segment 5 bases; nucleotides outside the gene matches: 10. CDR3 DNA: TGTGCCAGCAGTCCCCCCACTGCGGGAGGGCACAATGAGCAGTTCTTC. Translating it yields CASSPPTAGGHNEQFF.

This clonotype has more than one count but fewer than ten. V usage is TRBV20-1 and J usage is TRBJ2-3, with D perhaps matching TRBD2 (6 bases). From germline, CDR1 is DFQATT and CDR2 SNEGSKA (reference sequence). The CDR3 is 14 residues long. The CDR3 region is CGAKGLLLTDTQYF. The CDR3 DNA reads as TGCGGAGCGAAGGGACTCCTTCTCACAGATACGCAGTATTTT.

J is TRBJ2-5 and V is TRBV9; a possible D gene is TRBD2 (7 bases). V lost 2 bases and J 4 bases, leaving 12 bases between the germline ends. Germline CDR1 is SGDLS and CDR2 is YYNGEE. The CDR3 contains 14 residues. CDR3 region: CASSVSGGSETQYF. CDR3 DNA sequence: TGTGCCAGCAGCGTTTCGGGGGGCTCAGAGACCCAGTACTTC.

This chain connects TRBV10-3 to TRBJ2-2; the match to TRBD1 covers 9 bases. The CDR3 contains 16 residues. Germline trimming cut 6 bases from V and 5 bases from J; bases unmatched to any gene: 10. Per germline, CDR1 ENHRY and CDR2 SYGVKD. CDR3: CAISQDRGHGTGELFF. In DNA form, the CDR3 reads TGTGCCATCAGCCAGGACAGGGGCCATGGTACCGGGGAGCTGTTTTTT.

V and J are TRBV7-9 and TRBJ2-1; the D is unclear. This CDR3 region has 13 residues. V was pared by 5 bases and J by 8 bases, with 13 bases between. Germline values: CDR1 SEHNR, CDR2 FQNEAQ (reference sequence). The CDR3 loop is CASSPRVADEQFF. The CDR3 bases are TGTGCCAGCAGCCCGCGTGTTGCCGATGAGCAGTTCTTC.

This clonotype was observed a handful of times. The rearrangement joins TRBV29-1 to TRBJ1-2; the D gene is possibly TRBD1 (6 bases). Germline CDR1 is SQVTM and CDR2 is ANQGSEA. Between the trimmed V and J ends, which lost 3 bases and 4 bases, there was a span of 15 bases. This CDR3 spans 14 amino acids. CDR3 loop: CSVDVQGLAYGYTF. The CDR3 nucleotides are TGCAGCGTTGATGTGCAGGGGTTGGCCTATGGCTACACCTTC.

This clonotype was detected a few times. V and J are TRBV7-2 and TRBJ2-7; 8 bases agree with TRBD2. J was trimmed by 4 bases and V by 5 bases; bases with no gene match: 10. CDR1 and CDR2 (germline): SGHTA, FQGNSA. This CDR3 contains 15 residues. The CDR3 DNA sequence: TGTGCCAGCAGCCTAACGGGAGGGCCCGGTTACGAGCAGTACTTC. Translating gives CASSLTGGPGYEQYF.